This TCR beta chain came from a study of cytomegalovirus exposure and HLA in healthy donors. At the level of the study: Early on, a data release was issued that held about 85 million unique TCRs from HLA-typed donors.

This CDR3 comprises 13 residues. Trimming removed 5 bases at V and 4 bases at J, with 10 bases between. Germline CDR1 SGDLS, CDR2 YYNGEE. In the PCR, 60 Vbeta and 13 Jbeta primers were used. Clones were read by immunoSEQ multiplex PCR, and TCRdb kept only the in-frame ones, dropping some. The sample has approximately 190,000 clones; almost 85% are singletons. Broader study findings: Certain sequence variants were highly shared and formed a cluster, and this cluster was likely a sequencing artifact. In a later analysis, common viral pathogens appeared linked to several of the most significant clusters.

A few counts support this clone. Its antigen is still unknown. This rearrangement joins TRBV9 to TRBJ2-1; D is perhaps TRBD2 (5 bases). This TCR was sampled from a boy aged 5 to 17 in good health and CMV-seronegative. The specimen was PBMCs. CDR3: CASSPPGYNEQFF. CDR3 nucleotides: TGTGCCAGCAGTCCACCGGGATACAATGAGCAGTTCTTC.